The 11 T cell receptor beta chains below come from one sample, sequenced in a study of graft-versus-host responses after intestinal transplantation. Their cognate antigens are unknown. This table comes from immunoSEQ multiplex PCR, and its TCRdb copy is limited to in-frame clones, with some not included. Among roughly 98,000 clones, around 93% were seen once, and the ten largest hold approximately 1.1%. This specimen was unstimulated CD8+ T cells sorted from spleen or lymph node cells, taken before transplant. The receptors here all came from a human donor who was the organ donor for an intestinal transplant.

The CDR3 DNA sequence: TGCGCCAGCGCCCCAGCGGACACCGGGGGAGGGTATGGCTACACCTTC. Translated: CASAPADTGGGYGYTF. The J gene is TRBJ1-2, the V gene TRBV10-2; D possibly corresponds to TRBD1 (5 bases). CDR3 size: 16 residues. Trimming removed 8 bases from V and 5 bases from J, with 24 bases in between. Germline V gene lookup returns CDR1 WSHSY and CDR2 SAAADI.

V and J are TRBV5-5 and TRBJ2-7; no firm D call. V was cut by 4 bases and J by 0 bases, with 23 bases left in between. CDR1 and CDR2 from the germline V gene are SGHKS and YYEKEE (reference sequence). CDR3 size: 18 residues. CDR3 sequence: CASSPEGDSRFFSYEQYF. The CDR3 nucleotides read TGTGCCAGCAGCCCCGAAGGAGACTCTCGCTTCTTCTCCTACGAGCAGTACTTC.

This chain connects TRBV10-3 to TRBJ2-3; D is ambiguous. Germline V gives CDR1 ENHRY, CDR2 SYGVKD. The CDR3 runs 13 residues. V was clipped by 4 bases and J by 5 bases, with 10 bases between them. This chain's CDR3 is CAISGWFGDTQYF. The CDR3 coding sequence is TGTGCCATCAGTGGTTGGTTCGGAGATACGCAGTATTTT.

The chain couples TRBV19 to TRBJ1-5, with D tentatively TRBD1 (5 bases). Germline V gene lookup returns CDR1 LNHDA and CDR2 SQIVND (reference sequence). This CDR3 contains 13 residues. V lost 9 bases and J 6 bases, leaving 15 bases between the germline ends. The CDR3 DNA reads as TGTGCCAGCCAAACTCAGGGTTCTCAGCCCCAGCATTTT. This encodes CASQTQGSQPQHF.

The rearrangement uses TRBV5-6 and TRBJ1-6; no clear D gene. There are 17 residues in the CDR3. Trimming removed 0 bases at V and 10 bases at J, with 20 bases between. Germline CDR1 and CDR2: SGHDT and YYEEEE. The DNA for the CDR3 is TGTGCCAGCAGCTTGGTGAGTCCCGGGGTAAGAGACTCACCCCTCCACTTT. Its translation is CASSLVSPGVRDSPLHF.

The CDR3 protein is CASRPGGGGSNEQYF. The CDR3 region has the DNA TGTGCCAGCAGACCCGGGGGCGGGGGGTCCAACGAGCAGTACTTC. V is TRBV5-6 and J is TRBJ2-7; TRBD2 agrees at 8 bases. CDR3 length: 15 residues. The V gene's germline CDR1 is SGHDT and CDR2 YYEEEE. J was trimmed by 5 bases and V by 5 bases; bases with no gene match: 12. Complete variable domain (other parts from reference TRBV5-6 and TRBJ2-7): DAGVTQSPTHLIKTRGQQVTLRCSPKSGHDTVSWYQQALGQGPQFIFQYYEEEERQRGNFPDRFSGHQFPNYSSELNVNALLLGDSALYLCASRPGGGGSNEQYFGPGTRLTVT.

The chain is built from TRBV5-6 and TRBJ2-5, with TRBD2 as a possible D gene (5 bases). This CDR3 region has 13 residues. Per the germline V gene, CDR1 is SGHDT and CDR2 is YYEEEE. The V and J ends lost 1 base and 4 bases respectively, with 8 bases between them. This CDR3 reads CASSLWTPETQYF. The CDR3 DNA is TGTGCCAGCAGCTTGTGGACTCCAGAGACCCAGTACTTC.

V is TRBV4-2 and J is TRBJ2-7; D call uncertain. The CDR3 runs to 12 residues. Trimming took 1 base from V and 6 from J, leaving 7 bases between them. Germline V gives CDR1 LGHNA, CDR2 YNFKEQ. For the CDR3, the DNA is TGTGCCAGCAGCCAAGGCTACGGCGAGCAGTACTTC. It yields the protein CASSQGYGEQYF.

V and J are TRBV28 and TRBJ1-2; 7 nucleotides match TRBD1. With 5 bases clipped from V and 8 bases from J, the junction kept 8 bases outside the gene matches. Germline loops: CDR1 MDHEN, CDR2 SYDVKM. There are 13 residues in the CDR3. The CDR3 DNA sequence: TGTGCCAGCAGTCCGAGGGGGCGCAGGGGCTACACCTTC. Protein: CASSPRGRRGYTF.

In this sample, this clone turned up once. This chain uses TRBV19 with TRBJ2-5; D remains unclear. V lost 1 base, J lost 0 bases, and 12 bases lay in between. The CDR3 is 16 amino acids. The V gene's germline CDR1 is LNHDA and CDR2 SQIVND (reference sequence). The CDR3 DNA reads as TGTGCCAGTAGTATAGGACTGAGATTCTACCAAGAGACCCAGTACTTC. This gives the protein CASSIGLRFYQETQYF.

In DNA form, the CDR3 reads TGTGCCAGCAGCGGCAGGGTCTGGGACATTCAGTACTTC. Its translation: CASSGRVWDIQYF. The chain uses TRBV6-1 and TRBJ2-4, with D perhaps matching TRBD1 (5 bases). Germline lookup yields CDR1 MNHNS and CDR2 SASEGT. The V and J ends lost 6 bases and 8 bases respectively, with 14 bases between them. This CDR3 is 13 amino acids long.